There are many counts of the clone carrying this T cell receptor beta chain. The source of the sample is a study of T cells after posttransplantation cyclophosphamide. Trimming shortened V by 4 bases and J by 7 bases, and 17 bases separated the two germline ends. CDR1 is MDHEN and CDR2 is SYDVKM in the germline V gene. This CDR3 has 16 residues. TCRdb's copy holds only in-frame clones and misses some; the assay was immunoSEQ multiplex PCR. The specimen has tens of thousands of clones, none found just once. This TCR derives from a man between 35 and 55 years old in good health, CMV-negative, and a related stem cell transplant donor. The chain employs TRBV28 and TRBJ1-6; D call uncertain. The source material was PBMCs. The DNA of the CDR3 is TGTGCCAGCAGTTATGTTGACATCTGGAGGAATTCACCCCTCCACTTT. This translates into CASSYVDIWRNSPLHF.